This section outlines one T cell receptor (beta chain) sequence together with its context. Its antigen is as yet unknown. This CDR3 has 15 amino acids. V trimming: 6 bases; J trimming: 5 bases; junction bases outside the gene matches: 13. The germline gives CDR1 MNHEY, CDR2 SMNVEV (reference sequence). The data stem from a study of cytomegalovirus exposure and HLA in healthy donors. The study ran its PCR with 60 Vbeta and 13 Jbeta primers. This table comes from immunoSEQ multiplex PCR, and its TCRdb copy is limited to in-frame clones, with some not included. The sample yields about 96,000 clones, about four fifths seen once. Study-level points and caveats: Later analysis placed DRB1 highest and HLA-C lowest in TCR association rates, which differed by HLA locus. Apart from CMV serostatus, no immune exposure information was available.

The specimen sequenced was PBMCs. The gene calls are TRBV27 and TRBJ2-7; 7 bases map to TRBD1. The TCR sequence derives from a woman aged 65 to 85 in good health and CMV-seropositive. CDR3 DNA: TGTGCCAGCAGGAGAAACCGGGACAGTATCCACGAGCAGTACTTC. Translating it yields CASRRNRDSIHEQYF.